One and the same sample provided the 21 T cell receptor beta chains below, sequenced in a study of T cell repertoires in cytomegalovirus infection. TCRdb re-derived calls from the reads in MiXCR, one entry per CDR3 protein. The table has 650,000 to 900,000 distinct CDR3 sequences, almost 30% seen once. These receptors' antigens are unknown. The sample in question was cultured CD8+ T cells from PBMCs, obtained from culture after CMV antigen stimulation. The source of these receptors is a human donor in good health (CMV status not recorded). Some clones in this sample may be carry-over from other donors' samples.

In DNA, the CDR3 is TGCAGTGCTAGGGACCTCAACGCCGGGGGATATGGCTACACCTTC. Its translation is CSARDLNAGGYGYTF. The chain has TRBV20-1 and TRBJ1-2, with D possibly TRBD1 on 5 matching bases. This CDR3 spans 15 amino acids. Germline V CDR1 and CDR2: DFQATT, SNEGSKA (reference sequence). V was cut by 3 bases and J by 5 bases, with 19 bases left in between.

This clonotype was counted between two and nine times. The rearrangement joins TRBV6-1 to TRBJ2-2; 11 nucleotides align to TRBD2. The germline gives CDR1 MNHNS, CDR2 SASEGT. The V segment lost 3 bases and the J segment 0 bases; nucleotides outside the gene matches: 3. The CDR3 length is 17 residues. In DNA form, the CDR3 reads TGTGCCAGCAGTGATACTAGCGGGGGTTCGAACACCGGGGAGCTGTTTTTT. The encoded protein is CASSDTSGGSNTGELFF.

CDR3 sequence reads: CASSLSRGEGTEAFF. The CDR3 nucleotides read TGTGCCAGCAGCTTATCGAGGGGAGAGGGGACTGAAGCTTTCTTT. The rearrangement uses TRBV7-9 and TRBJ1-1, with D perhaps TRBD1 (5 bases). V lost 2 bases and J 5 bases, leaving 15 bases between the germline ends. Germline V CDR1 and CDR2: SEHNR, FQNEAQ (reference sequence). The length of the CDR3 is 15 residues. The full variable domain, with the rest looked up from reference TRBV7-9 and TRBJ1-1, is DTGVSQNPRHKITKRGQNVTFRCDPISEHNRLYWYRQTLGQGPEFLTYFQNEAQLEKSRLLSDRFSAERPKGSFSTLEIQRTEQGDSAMYLCASSLSRGEGTEAFFGQGTRLTVV.

This clonotype was counted between two and nine times. The J gene is TRBJ2-5, the V gene TRBV7-9; a possible D gene is TRBD1 (5 bases). Trimming took off 0 bases at V and 10 bases at J, with 15 bases between the two ends. This CDR3 spans 14 amino acids. The germline gives CDR1 SEHNR, CDR2 FQNEAQ (reference sequence). CDR3: CASSLARAPYDQYF. The CDR3 nucleotides are TGTGCCAGCAGCTTAGCCAGGGCCCCATATGACCAGTACTTC.

Here the CDR3 reads CASSYMAGGRDEQFF. CDR3 bases: TGTGCCAGCAGTTACATGGCGGGGGGGCGTGATGAGCAGTTCTTC. V gene TRBV6-2 or TRBV6-3 combines with J gene TRBJ2-1; TRBD2 matches at 9 bases. Germline V lookup: CDR1 MNHEY, CDR2 SVGEGT. J was trimmed by 8 bases and V by 2 bases; bases with no gene match: 7. This CDR3 has 15 residues.

This sequence joins TRBV5-4 and TRBJ2-2; 9 bases are shared with TRBD1. With 4 bases clipped from V and 2 bases from J, the junction kept 3 bases outside the gene matches. The CDR3 sequence is 15 residues long. Germline values: CDR1 SGHNT, CDR2 YYREEE (reference sequence). This chain's CDR3 is CASSGQGSNTGELFF. The CDR3 nucleotides read TGTGCCAGCAGCGGACAGGGGTCTAACACCGGGGAGCTGTTTTTT.

In this sample, this clonotype turned up a few times. The gene calls are TRBV27 and TRBJ1-5; D ambiguous. Germline V gene sequence: CDR1 MNHEY, CDR2 SMNVEV (reference sequence). CDR3 length: 16 residues. Deletions cut 5 bases from V and 2 bases from J, with 16 bases between. The CDR3 spells CASSPLGRAGNQPQHF. CDR3 sequence (DNA): TGTGCCAGCAGTCCCTTAGGGAGGGCCGGCAATCAGCCCCAGCATTTT.

The chain couples TRBV10-3 to TRBJ2-1; TRBD2 agrees at 10 bases. CDR1 and CDR2 (germline): ENHRY, SYGVKD. Trimming cost V 6 bases and J 2 bases; bases outside gene matches: 4. The CDR3 contains 15 residues. CDR3 nucleotides: TGTGCCATCAGCACACTAGCGGGGACCTACAATGAGCAGTTCTTC. This encodes CAISTLAGTYNEQFF.

This clonotype was counted at least ten times. V is TRBV7-6 and J is TRBJ2-2; 9 nucleotides align to TRBD1. The CDR3 is 15 residues long. V was pared by 5 bases and J by 5 bases, with 6 bases of the junction left unmatched. Germline loops: CDR1 SGHVS, CDR2 FNYEAQ. CDR3 nucleotide sequence: TGTGCCAGCAGCCCAGGGACAGGGAGGACCGGGGAGCTGTTTTTT. It yields the protein CASSPGTGRTGELFF.

This clonotype occurred a few times. This rearrangement joins TRBV19 to TRBJ2-3; D might be TRBD2 (6 bases). Germline V gene lookup returns CDR1 LNHDA and CDR2 SQIVND (reference sequence). The CDR3 covers 15 residues. Trimming took off 7 bases at V and 4 bases at J, with 18 bases between the two ends. For the CDR3, the DNA is TGTGCCAGTACCACAGCAGGCAGGGAGGCAGATACGCAGTATTTT. Amino acids: CASTTAGREADTQYF.

This clonotype was detected only a few times. The rearrangement joins TRBV10-3 to TRBJ2-7; D might be TRBD1 (6 bases). This CDR3 has 14 residues. With 4 bases removed from V and 0 bases from J, the gap between germline ends came to 10 bases. CDR1 ENHRY and CDR2 SYGVKD come from the germline V gene. The DNA of the CDR3 is TGTGCCATCAGTGGGGACACGGGCTCCTACGAGCAGTACTTC. It is translated as CAISGDTGSYEQYF.

The V call is TRBV9, the J call TRBJ1-1; D gene ambiguous. The CDR3 is 15 amino acids. Germline values: CDR1 SGDLS, CDR2 YYNGEE. Trimming took off 6 bases at V and 0 bases at J, with 15 bases between the two ends. The CDR3 protein is CASNYVIGLNTEAFF. Written as DNA, the CDR3 is TGTGCCAGCAATTACGTTATCGGATTGAACACTGAAGCTTTCTTT.

With respect to this clonotype: A read error may be the cause here, since a much bigger clone is one base away. The chain combines TRBV7-9 with TRBJ2-1; 9 bases are shared with TRBD1. This CDR3 is built from 15 residues. Germline loops: CDR1 SEHNR, CDR2 FQNEAQ (reference sequence). Trimming took 5 bases from V and 3 from J; bases not matched to a gene: 5. Written as DNA, the CDR3 is TGTGCCAGCAGCCGTCCGGGACAGGGCTACAATGAGCAGTTCTTC. Translating it yields CASSRPGQGYNEQFF.

Written as DNA, the CDR3 is TGCGCCAGCAGCTTGGCGGCGGGGGGACCCCCCCACAATGAGCAGTTCTTC. This encodes CASSLAAGGPPHNEQFF. The chain employs TRBV5-1 and TRBJ2-1, with 8 positions matching TRBD2. Germline lookup yields CDR1 SGHRS and CDR2 YFSETQ. The CDR3 is made up of 17 amino acids. The ends lost 0 bases at V and 5 bases at J; junction bases unmatched: 10.

The rearrangement uses TRBV7-6 and TRBJ2-3, with D perhaps TRBD1 or TRBD2 (5 bases each). CDR1 and CDR2 (germline): SGHVS, FNYEAQ. The CDR3 runs 17 residues. V lost 4 bases and J lost 4, with 21 bases in between. CDR3 region: CASSYNPGPSFPDTQYF. The DNA of the CDR3 is TGTGCCAGCAGCTACAACCCGGGACCCAGTTTCCCAGATACGCAGTATTTT. Complete variable domain (other parts from reference TRBV7-6 and TRBJ2-3): GAGVSQSPRYKVTKRGQDVALRCDPISGHVSLYWYRQALGQGPEFLTYFNYEAQQDKSGLPNDRFSAERPEGSISTLTIQRTEQRDSAMYRCASSYNPGPSFPDTQYFGPGTRLTVL.

This clonotype came up many times. This rearrangement joins TRBV7-2 to TRBJ1-2; D gene ambiguous. Germline CDR1 is SGHTA and CDR2 is FQGNSA. V was clipped by 2 bases and J by 3 bases, with 4 bases between them. This CDR3 is built from 12 residues. In nucleotides, the CDR3 is TGTGCCAGCAGCTTAACATACTATGGCTACACCTTC. Protein: CASSLTYYGYTF.

This clonotype turned up a few times. V and J are TRBV7-8 and TRBJ1-2, with 7 bases lining up with TRBD1. CDR3 size: 16 residues. CDR1 and CDR2 (germline): SGHVS, FQNEAQ. J lost 3 bases, V lost 7 bases, and 14 bases had no gene match. The CDR3 loop is CASNRGTENGDYGYTF. The DNA of the CDR3 is TGTGCCAGCAACCGCGGGACAGAAAACGGCGACTATGGCTACACCTTC.

J is TRBJ2-3 and V is TRBV5-8; D gene unclear. Trimming removed 3 bases at V and 4 bases at J, with 12 bases between. The CDR3 length is 14 residues. The germline CDR1 and CDR2 sequences are SGHTS and YDEGEE. For the CDR3, the DNA is TGTGCCAGCAGCTCCCGATACGCCCCAGATACGCAGTATTTT. Encoded protein: CASSSRYAPDTQYF.

This clonotype occurred many times. The chain couples TRBV12-3 or TRBV12-4 to TRBJ1-4; tentative D call: TRBD1 (6 bases). CDR3 size: 15 residues. V dropped 7 bases and J dropped 5 bases, with 17 bases sitting between them. The CDR3 DNA follows: TGTGCCAGCACCCCCTCGGGGGCTCCAAATGAAAAACTGTTTTTT. Its protein is CASTPSGAPNEKLFF.

The V gene is TRBV5-3, the J gene TRBJ1-2; D is possibly TRBD1 (5 bases). TRBV5-3 is treated as an ORF (open reading frame) with a function not yet certain. Trimming shortened V by 8 bases and J by 0 bases, and 14 bases separated the two germline ends. There are 14 residues in the CDR3. The CDR3 sequence: CASSGGHTNYGYTF. In nucleotides, the CDR3 is TGTGCCAGCAGCGGAGGACACACTAACTATGGCTACACCTTC.

This clonotype was observed a few times. CDR3 loop: CASRRGRPFEAFF. The CDR3 DNA follows: TGTGCCAGCAGGAGGGGGCGCCCCTTTGAAGCTTTCTTT. The J gene is TRBJ1-1, the V gene TRBV6-2 or TRBV6-3; 7 bases line up with TRBD1. Germline V gene sequence: CDR1 MNHEY, CDR2 SVGEGT. The trim removed 6 bases at V and 7 bases at J, leaving 8 bases unmatched. CDR3 length: 13 residues.